This T cell receptor (beta chain) was documented in a study of T cell responses to AZD1222 COVID-19 vaccine. The V end lost 4 bases, the J end lost 0 bases, and 14 bases lay between the germline ends. The germline V gene has CDR1 SGHNT and CDR2 YYREEE (reference sequence). The CDR3 runs 15 residues. The method was immunoSEQ multiplex PCR; TCRdb's version includes in-frame clones alone and lacks a portion of them. There are approximately 120,000 clones in the sample; 75% to 90% occur only once, and around 6.1% lies in the top ten. Study-wide results and caveats: Within unmutated variant regions lay the reported targets of nearly half of spike-specific TCRs.

A word on this clone: Its antigen is unknown.

The chain couples TRBV5-4 to TRBJ2-7, with a possible D match to TRBD1 (6 bases). Material: peripheral blood, obtained on day 0 of AZD1222 vaccination. This TCR derives from an adult in good health. The CDR3 sequence is CASSPSTGNSYEQYF. The CDR3 bases are TGTGCCAGCAGCCCAAGTACAGGGAACTCCTACGAGCAGTACTTC.